Listed here are 28 T cell receptor beta chains from one sample, sequenced in a study of blood T cell repertoires in COVID-19. Measured with immunoSEQ multiplex PCR; TCRdb has only the in-frame clones, and not every one. Here the sample spans 450,000 or so clones, over 85% being singletons. Sequencing input: peripheral blood. The source is a man between 18 and 29 years old with COVID-19, enrolled during active disease.

V is TRBV30 and J is TRBJ2-5; no definite D call. CDR1 is GTSNPN and CDR2 is SVGIG in the germline V gene (reference sequence). CDR3 size: 13 residues. Deletions cut 0 bases from V and 2 bases from J, with 7 bases between. The CDR3 spells CAWSVLPQETQYF. In DNA, the CDR3 is TGTGCCTGGAGTGTACTACCGCAAGAGACCCAGTACTTC.

The chain uses TRBV13 and TRBJ1-6, with D possibly TRBD1 on 5 matching bases. Trimming stripped 0 bases from V and 7 bases from J, with 13 bases between. CDR1 and CDR2 (germline): PRHDT, FYEKMQ (reference sequence). The CDR3 spans 16 residues. The CDR3 DNA sequence: TGTGCCAGCAGCTTAGGAATTTGGGCAGGGAATTCACCCCTCCACTTT. Protein: CASSLGIWAGNSPLHF.

This clone was seen just once. This chain links TRBV29-1 with TRBJ2-7, with 9 bases aligning to TRBD1. With V trimmed by 4 bases and J by 6 bases, 10 bases remained unmatched. From germline, CDR1 is SQVTM and CDR2 ANQGSEA. This CDR3 is built from 14 residues. The CDR3 spells CSVAGDRVGREQYF. DNA of the CDR3: TGCAGCGTTGCCGGGGACAGGGTGGGTCGCGAGCAGTACTTC.

The chain links TRBV14 to TRBJ1-2, with unresolved D. The CDR3 contains 13 residues. Deletions cut 1 base from V and 9 bases from J, with 12 bases between. The germline V gene has CDR1 SGHDN and CDR2 FVKESK. The CDR3 here is CASSQVGESRYTF. The CDR3 DNA follows: TGTGCCAGCAGCCAAGTCGGGGAATCTCGCTACACCTTC.

The chain uses TRBV5-8 and TRBJ1-1, with TRBD1 as a possible D gene (6 bases). Trimming left V 0 bases short and J 3 bases short, with 12 bases between. Germline loops: CDR1 SGHTS, CDR2 YDEGEE. The CDR3 is 15 residues long. In DNA, the CDR3 is TGTGCCAGCAGCTTGGACAGGGAGAGGGACACTGAAGCTTTCTTT. This gives the protein CASSLDRERDTEAFF. Combining the CDR3 with reference TRBV5-8 and TRBJ1-1 gives the whole variable domain EAGVTQSPTHLIKTRGQQATLRCSPISGHTSVYWYQQALGLGLQFLLWYDEGEERNRGNFPPRFSGRQFPNYSSELNVNALELEDSALYLCASSLDRERDTEAFFGQGTRLTVV.

This sequence joins TRBV7-6 and TRBJ2-7; TRBD1 might be the D (5 bases). The CDR3 loop spans 14 amino acids. The germline gives CDR1 SGHVS, CDR2 FNYEAQ. Trimming stripped 1 base from V and 3 bases from J, with 10 bases between. The DNA for the CDR3 is TGTGCCAGCAGCTTAGAACTGACAGACTACGAGCAGTACTTC. Translated, it gives CASSLELTDYEQYF.

The chain has TRBV27 and TRBJ2-7; 8 bases match TRBD1. V shed 4 bases and J 2 bases; nucleotides not matched to a gene: 4. The CDR3 loop spans 14 amino acids. Germline lookup yields CDR1 MNHEY and CDR2 SMNVEV (reference sequence). For the CDR3, the DNA is TGTGCCAGCAGTTGGGGACAGGCGGCCTACGAGCAGTACTTC. This codes for CASSWGQAAYEQYF.

The chain has TRBV27 and TRBJ2-3; D is perhaps TRBD2 (7 bases). V was trimmed by 2 bases and J by 7 bases, leaving 13 bases between them. CDR3 length: 14 amino acids. CDR1 and CDR2 from the germline V gene are MNHEY and SMNVEV (reference sequence). CDR3 sequence: CASSLRGGTNTQYF. The CDR3 region has the DNA TGTGCCAGCAGTTTAAGGGGGGGTACAAATACGCAGTATTTT.

The rearrangement uses TRBV18 and TRBJ1-5; TRBD1 is a possible D gene (5 bases). Deletions cut 4 bases from V and 4 bases from J, with 14 bases between. This CDR3 contains 15 residues. Germline V lookup: CDR1 KGHSH, CDR2 LQKENI. CDR3 sequence (DNA): TGTGCCAGCTCACGGTCGGACACCGGGAATCAGCCCCAGCATTTT. Its protein product is CASSRSDTGNQPQHF. The full variable domain, completed using reference TRBV18 and TRBJ1-5, is NAGVMQNPRHLVRRRGQEARLRCSPMKGHSHVYWYRQLPEEGLKFMVYLQKENIIDESGMPKERFSAEFPKEGPSILRIQQVVRGDSAAYFCASSRSDTGNQPQHFGDGTRLSIL.

The CDR3 spells CASSQGPGVLTGELFF. CDR3 in DNA: TGTGCCAGCAGCCAGGGACCGGGGGTGCTAACGGGGGAGCTGTTTTTT. The chain employs TRBV3-1 (or the pseudogene TRBV3-2) and TRBJ2-2; tentatively, D is TRBD2 (6 bases). CDR1 is LGHDT and CDR2 is YNNKEL in the germline V gene (reference sequence). The CDR3 sequence is 16 residues long. V lost 3 bases to trimming and J lost 8 bases, with 19 bases between them.

This chain links TRBV18 with TRBJ1-3; no reliable D call. CDR3 length equals 15 residues. The V and J ends lost 1 base and 0 bases respectively, with 7 bases between them. The germline CDR1 and CDR2 sequences are KGHSH and LQKENI. Here the CDR3 DNA reads TGTGCCAGCTCACCACTGGGGAGCTCTGGAAACACCATATATTTT. Its translation is CASSPLGSSGNTIYF.

V gene TRBV5-1 combines with J gene TRBJ2-5, with a tentative D call TRBD1 (5 bases). The V end lost 5 bases, the J end lost 3 bases, and 5 bases lay between the germline ends. Germline-derived CDR1 and CDR2 are SGHRS and YFSETQ. CDR3 length equals 11 residues. DNA of the CDR3: TGCGCCAGCAGACAGGAAGAGACCCAGTACTTC. Its protein product is CASRQEETQYF. The whole variable domain, filled in from reference TRBV5-1 and TRBJ2-5, reads KAGVTQTPRYLIKTRGQQVTLSCSPISGHRSVSWYQQTPGQGLQFLFEYFSETQRNKGNFPGRFSGRQFSNSRSEMNVSTLELGDSALYLCASRQEETQYFGPGTRLLVL.

This chain uses TRBV11-3 with TRBJ2-7, with 7 nucleotides matching TRBD2. This CDR3 is 23 amino acids long. J was trimmed by 4 bases and V by 0 bases; bases with no gene match: 30. Germline V CDR1 and CDR2: SGHNT, YENEEA. The DNA for the CDR3 is TGTGCCAGCAGCTTAGAATTTGGCTTTGCGGGAGCCACAAAAGTCACACTTGTATACGAGCAGTACTTC. It codes for CASSLEFGFAGATKVTLVYEQYF.

The chain couples TRBV2 to TRBJ2-2; D call uncertain. Germline CDR1 reads SNHLY; CDR2 reads FYNNEI. V dropped 3 bases and J dropped 1 base, with 6 bases sitting between them. The CDR3 runs 14 residues. The CDR3 DNA follows: TGTGCCAGCAGTGACTCGGGGAACACCGGGGAGCTGTTTTTT. Amino acids: CASSDSGNTGELFF.

V is TRBV9 and J is TRBJ2-3, with TRBD2 identical over 7 bases. The ends lost 6 bases at V and 3 bases at J; junction bases unmatched: 7. The CDR3 consists of 14 residues. Germline lookup yields CDR1 SGDLS and CDR2 YYNGEE. CDR3 nucleotide sequence: TGTGCCAGCAACGGGGGGATAGGGACAGATACGCAGTATTTT. Its translation: CASNGGIGTDTQYF.

V usage is TRBV5-4 and J usage is TRBJ2-7; 11 nucleotides line up with TRBD2. The germline V gene encodes CDR1 SGHNT and CDR2 YYREEE (reference sequence). The CDR3 length is 17 residues. J gave up 4 bases and V 0 bases, and 9 bases lay outside the gene matches. CDR3 bases: TGTGCCAGCAGCTTGGTGGGGTTGGGACTAGCGGTTTACGAGCAGTACTTC. Translated, it gives CASSLVGLGLAVYEQYF.

This clone was observed once. The J gene is TRBJ1-1, the V gene TRBV6-6; the D is unclear. Trimming removed 10 bases at V and 4 bases at J, with 13 bases between. The CDR3 covers 12 residues. Per the germline V gene, CDR1 is MNHNY and CDR2 is SVGAGI (reference sequence). DNA of the CDR3: TGTGCCACCGTCAATAGAATCACTGAAGCTTTCTTT. Amino acid sequence: CATVNRITEAFF.

The rearrangement links TRBV19 to TRBJ1-5, with 7 bases lining up with TRBD1. Trimming removed 5 bases from V and 1 base from J; junction bases left unmatched: 8. Germline values: CDR1 LNHDA, CDR2 SQIVND (reference sequence). The CDR3 spans 16 residues. CDR3 protein: CASSPATRGSNQPQHF. For the CDR3, the DNA is TGTGCCAGTAGTCCTGCCACCAGGGGGAGCAATCAGCCCCAGCATTTT.

The chain carries TRBV19 and TRBJ2-7; D gene unclear. The ends were cut back, 5 bases at V and 3 bases at J, with 11 bases in the middle. CDR3 length equals 13 residues. Germline V lookup: CDR1 LNHDA, CDR2 SQIVND (reference sequence). The CDR3 protein is CASSVPGDYEQYF. DNA of the CDR3: TGTGCCAGTAGTGTACCCGGAGACTACGAGCAGTACTTC.

The CDR3 here is CASMRVNRDTQYF. In nucleotides, the CDR3 is TGTGCCAGCATGCGGGTAAATCGGGATACGCAGTATTTT. The V call is TRBV7-9, the J call TRBJ2-3; TRBD2 might be the D (5 bases). Germline V gene lookup returns CDR1 SEHNR and CDR2 FQNEAQ (reference sequence). V was pared by 7 bases and J by 6 bases, with 14 bases between. The CDR3 is 13 amino acids.

The V and J genes are TRBV27 and TRBJ1-4; TRBD1 is a possible D gene (6 bases). The germline CDR1 and CDR2 sequences are MNHEY and SMNVEV (reference sequence). Trimming took 6 bases from V and 5 from J, leaving 13 bases between them. The CDR3 covers 14 residues. The CDR3, as DNA: TGTGCCAGCAGAGGGGGTCGGCTGAATGAAAAACTGTTTTTT. Protein product: CASRGGRLNEKLFF. Drawing the rest from reference TRBV27 and TRBJ1-4, the complete variable domain is EAQVTQNPRYLITVTGKKLTVTCSQNMNHEYMSWYRQDPGLGLRQIYYSMNVEVTDKGDVPEGYKVSRKEKRNFPLILESPSPNQTSLYFCASRGGRLNEKLFFGSGTQLSVL.

This rearrangement joins TRBV19 to TRBJ2-1; 12 bases are a match to TRBD2. Germline V lookup: CDR1 LNHDA, CDR2 SQIVND (reference sequence). The CDR3 loop spans 15 amino acids. Trimming at V came to 7 bases and at J to 8 bases, leaving 9 bases not matched to a gene. The CDR3 region has the DNA TGTGCCAGTAAGTCGGGACTAGCGGGCGGACATGAGCAGTTCTTC. Protein product: CASKSGLAGGHEQFF.

This clone was seen only a few times. The V gene is TRBV3-1 (or the pseudogene TRBV3-2), the J gene TRBJ2-5; a weak D match, TRBD1 (6 bases). Germline V gene data show CDR1 as LGHDT and CDR2 as YNNKEL (reference sequence). This CDR3 has 18 amino acids. V was cut by 0 bases and J by 4 bases, with 21 bases left in between. This chain's CDR3 is CASSQDRPLSIQGETQYF. As DNA, the CDR3 is TGTGCCAGCAGCCAAGATCGACCGTTATCTATACAGGGAGAGACCCAGTACTTC.

This chain connects TRBV27 to TRBJ2-7, with 7 bases identical to TRBD1. V was clipped by 4 bases and J by 5 bases; unmatched bases: 11. The germline CDR1 and CDR2 sequences are MNHEY and SMNVEV (reference sequence). The CDR3 runs 15 residues. CDR3: CASSSRTGSGDEQYF. CDR3 in DNA: TGTGCCAGCAGTTCGCGGACAGGTTCTGGCGACGAGCAGTACTTC.

This sequence joins TRBV27 and TRBJ2-3, with 10 bases that match TRBD2. Per the germline V gene, CDR1 is MNHEY and CDR2 is SMNVEV (reference sequence). The CDR3 totals 15 residues. With 4 bases clipped from V and 3 bases from J, the junction kept 4 bases outside the gene matches. The CDR3, as DNA: TGTGCCAGCAGTTCTCCGGGACTAGCGACAGATACGCAGTATTTT. It codes for CASSSPGLATDTQYF.

The rearrangement joins TRBV29-1 to TRBJ1-2, with D unclear. Germline CDR1 SQVTM, CDR2 ANQGSEA. The CDR3 contains 14 residues. Deletions cut 5 bases from V and 1 base from J, with 14 bases between. CDR3 DNA: TGCAGCGTTTCTCTCTTTGGCAGTAACTATGGCTACACCTTC. Protein: CSVSLFGSNYGYTF.

This clone was recorded only once. The rearrangement joins TRBV6-4 to TRBJ2-6; D gene ambiguous. The CDR3 extends over 15 amino acids. Germline V CDR1 and CDR2: MRHNA, SNTAGT. The V gene lost 5 bases and the J gene lost 0 bases, with 8 bases spanning the gap. The CDR3 is CASSTDNSGANVLTF. CDR3 sequence (DNA): TGTGCCAGCAGTACTGACAACTCTGGGGCCAACGTCCTGACTTTC.

This sequence joins TRBV6-5 and TRBJ1-1; TRBD1 is a possible D gene (5 bases). The V and J ends lost 6 bases and 11 bases respectively, with 13 bases between them. CDR1 and CDR2 (germline): MNHEY, SVGAGI. The CDR3 runs to 11 residues. The CDR3 sequence: CASRTLSGAFF. CDR3 DNA: TGTGCCAGCAGAACCTTATCAGGGGCTTTCTTT.